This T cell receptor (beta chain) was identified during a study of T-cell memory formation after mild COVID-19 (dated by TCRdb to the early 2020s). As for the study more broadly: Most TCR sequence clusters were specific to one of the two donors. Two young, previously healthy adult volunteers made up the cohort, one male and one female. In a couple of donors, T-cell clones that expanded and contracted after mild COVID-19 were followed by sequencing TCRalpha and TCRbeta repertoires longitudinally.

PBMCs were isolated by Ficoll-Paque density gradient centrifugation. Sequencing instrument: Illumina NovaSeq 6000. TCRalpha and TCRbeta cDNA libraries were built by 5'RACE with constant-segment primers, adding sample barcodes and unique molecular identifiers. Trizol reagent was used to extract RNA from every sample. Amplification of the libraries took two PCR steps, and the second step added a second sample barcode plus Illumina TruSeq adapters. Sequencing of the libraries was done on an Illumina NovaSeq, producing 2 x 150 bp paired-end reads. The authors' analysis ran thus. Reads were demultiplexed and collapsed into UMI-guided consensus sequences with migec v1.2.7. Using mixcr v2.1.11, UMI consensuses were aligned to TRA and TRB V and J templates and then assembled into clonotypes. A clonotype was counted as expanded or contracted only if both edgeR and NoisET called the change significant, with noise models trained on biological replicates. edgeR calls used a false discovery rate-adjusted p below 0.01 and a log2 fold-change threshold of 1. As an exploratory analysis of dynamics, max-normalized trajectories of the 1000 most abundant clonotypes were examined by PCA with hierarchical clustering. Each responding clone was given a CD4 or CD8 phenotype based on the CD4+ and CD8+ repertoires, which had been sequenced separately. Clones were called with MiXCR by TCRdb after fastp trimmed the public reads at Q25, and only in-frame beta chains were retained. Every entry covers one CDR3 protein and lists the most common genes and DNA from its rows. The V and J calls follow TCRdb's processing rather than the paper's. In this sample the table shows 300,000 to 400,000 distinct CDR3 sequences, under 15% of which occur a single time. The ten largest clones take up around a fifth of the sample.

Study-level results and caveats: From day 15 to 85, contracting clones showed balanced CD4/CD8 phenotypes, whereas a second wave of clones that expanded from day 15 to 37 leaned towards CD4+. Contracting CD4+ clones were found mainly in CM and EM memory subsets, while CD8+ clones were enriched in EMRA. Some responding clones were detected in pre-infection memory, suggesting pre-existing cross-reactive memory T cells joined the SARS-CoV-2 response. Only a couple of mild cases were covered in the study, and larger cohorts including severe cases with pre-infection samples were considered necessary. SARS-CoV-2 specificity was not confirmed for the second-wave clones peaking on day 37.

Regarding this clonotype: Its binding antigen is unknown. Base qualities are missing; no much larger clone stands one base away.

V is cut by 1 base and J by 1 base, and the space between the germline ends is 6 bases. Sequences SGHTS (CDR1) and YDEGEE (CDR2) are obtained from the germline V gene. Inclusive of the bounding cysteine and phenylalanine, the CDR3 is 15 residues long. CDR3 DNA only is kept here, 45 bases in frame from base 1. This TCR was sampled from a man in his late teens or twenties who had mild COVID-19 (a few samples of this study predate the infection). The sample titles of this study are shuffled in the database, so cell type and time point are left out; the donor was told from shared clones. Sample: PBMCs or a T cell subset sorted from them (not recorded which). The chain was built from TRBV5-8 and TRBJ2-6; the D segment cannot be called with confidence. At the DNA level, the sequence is TGTGCCAGCAGCTTGTGGGCGTCTGGGGCCAACGTCCTGACTTTC. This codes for CASSLWASGANVLTF. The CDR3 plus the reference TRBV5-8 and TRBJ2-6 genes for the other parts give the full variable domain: EAGVTQSPTHLIKTRGQQATLRCSPISGHTSVYWYQQALGLGLQFLLWYDEGEERNRGNFPPRFSGRQFPNYSSELNVNALELEDSALYLCASSLWASGANVLTFGAGSRLTVL.